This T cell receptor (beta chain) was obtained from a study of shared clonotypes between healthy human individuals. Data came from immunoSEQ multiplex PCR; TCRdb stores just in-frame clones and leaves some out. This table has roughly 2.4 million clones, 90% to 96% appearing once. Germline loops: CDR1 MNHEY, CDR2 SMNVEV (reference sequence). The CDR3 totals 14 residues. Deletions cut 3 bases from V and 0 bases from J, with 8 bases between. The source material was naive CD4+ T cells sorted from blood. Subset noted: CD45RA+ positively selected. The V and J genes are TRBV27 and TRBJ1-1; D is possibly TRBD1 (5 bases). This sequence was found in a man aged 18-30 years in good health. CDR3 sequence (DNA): TGTGCCAGCAGTTTCGGGACGGTGAACACTGAAGCTTTCTTT. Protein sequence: CASSFGTVNTEAFF.